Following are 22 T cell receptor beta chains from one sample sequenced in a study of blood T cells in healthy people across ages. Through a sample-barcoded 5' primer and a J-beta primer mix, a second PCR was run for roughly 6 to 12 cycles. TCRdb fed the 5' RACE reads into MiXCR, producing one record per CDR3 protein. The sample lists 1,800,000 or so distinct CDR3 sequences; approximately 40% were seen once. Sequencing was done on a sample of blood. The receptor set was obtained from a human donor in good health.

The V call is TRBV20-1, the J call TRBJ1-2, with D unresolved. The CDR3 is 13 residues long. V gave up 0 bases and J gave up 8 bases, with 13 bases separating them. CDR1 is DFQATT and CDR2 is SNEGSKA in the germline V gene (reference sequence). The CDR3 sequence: CSARDFGEAGYTF. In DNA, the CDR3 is TGCAGTGCTAGAGATTTCGGGGAGGCGGGCTACACCTTC.

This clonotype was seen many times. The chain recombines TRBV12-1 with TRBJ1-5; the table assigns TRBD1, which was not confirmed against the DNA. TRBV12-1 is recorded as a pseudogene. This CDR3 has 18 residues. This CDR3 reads CASSFTRGPRLGNQPQHF. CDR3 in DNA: TGTGCCAGCAGCTTTACCAGGGGGCCGCGGCTGGGCAATCAGCCCCAGCATTTT.

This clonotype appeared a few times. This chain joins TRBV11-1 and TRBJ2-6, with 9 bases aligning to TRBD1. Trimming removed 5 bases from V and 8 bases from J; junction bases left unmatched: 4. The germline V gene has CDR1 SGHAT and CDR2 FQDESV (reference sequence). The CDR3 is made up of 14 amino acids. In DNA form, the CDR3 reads TGTGCCAGCAGCCTGACAGGGGGACCCAACGTCCTGACTTTC. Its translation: CASSLTGGPNVLTF.

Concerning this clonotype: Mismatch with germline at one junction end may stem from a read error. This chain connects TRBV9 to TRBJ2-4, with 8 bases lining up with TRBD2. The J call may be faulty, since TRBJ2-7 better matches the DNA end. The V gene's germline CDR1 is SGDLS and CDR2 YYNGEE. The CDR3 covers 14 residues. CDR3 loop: CVSSVGGGQNEQYF. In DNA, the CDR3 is TGTGTCAGCAGCGTGGGCGGGGGGCAGAACGAGCAGTACTTC.

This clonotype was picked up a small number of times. CDR3 sequence reads: CASRGISGGLLLGANVLTF. CDR3 coding DNA: TGTGCCAGCAGAGGCATTAGCGGGGGGCTCCTCTTAGGGGCCAACGTCCTGACTTTC. The V gene is TRBV3-1, the J gene TRBJ2-6; TRBD2 matches at 10 bases. Germline V gives CDR1 LGHDT, CDR2 YNNKEL (reference sequence). Trimming removed 6 bases from V and 4 bases from J; junction bases left unmatched: 15. This CDR3 spans 19 amino acids.

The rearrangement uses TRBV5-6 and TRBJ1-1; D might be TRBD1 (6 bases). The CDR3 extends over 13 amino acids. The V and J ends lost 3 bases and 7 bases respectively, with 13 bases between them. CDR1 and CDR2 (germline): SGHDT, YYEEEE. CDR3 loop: CASSWTVGVEAFF. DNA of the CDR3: TGTGCCAGCAGCTGGACAGTGGGCGTTGAAGCTTTCTTT.

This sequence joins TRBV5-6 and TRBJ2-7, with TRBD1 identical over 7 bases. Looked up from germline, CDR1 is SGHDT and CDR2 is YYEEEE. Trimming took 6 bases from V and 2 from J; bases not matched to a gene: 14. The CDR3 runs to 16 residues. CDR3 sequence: CASTVKRQGEAYEQYF. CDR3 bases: TGTGCCAGCACCGTGAAGAGACAGGGTGAAGCCTACGAGCAGTACTTC.

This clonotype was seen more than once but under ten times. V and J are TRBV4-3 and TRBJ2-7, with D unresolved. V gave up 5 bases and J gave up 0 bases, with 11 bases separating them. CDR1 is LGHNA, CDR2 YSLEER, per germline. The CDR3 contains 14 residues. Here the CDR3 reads CASSREQISYEQYF. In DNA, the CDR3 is TGCGCCAGCAGCAGGGAACAGATCTCCTACGAGCAGTACTTC.

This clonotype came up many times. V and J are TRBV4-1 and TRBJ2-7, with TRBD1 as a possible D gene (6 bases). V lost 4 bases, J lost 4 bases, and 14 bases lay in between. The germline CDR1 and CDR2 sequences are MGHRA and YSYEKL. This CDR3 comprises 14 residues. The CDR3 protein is CASSRSEGEYEQYF. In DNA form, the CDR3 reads TGCGCCAGCAGCCGTTCAGAGGGGGAGTACGAGCAGTACTTC.

This CDR3 reads CSARQGNNYGYTF. CDR3 nucleotides: TGCAGTGCTAGGCAGGGTAACAACTATGGCTACACCTTC. The chain has TRBV20-1 and TRBJ1-2; TRBD1 might be the D (5 bases). V was pared by 3 bases and J by 2 bases, with 10 bases between. The germline CDR1 and CDR2 sequences are DFQATT and SNEGSKA (reference sequence). The length of the CDR3 is 13 residues.

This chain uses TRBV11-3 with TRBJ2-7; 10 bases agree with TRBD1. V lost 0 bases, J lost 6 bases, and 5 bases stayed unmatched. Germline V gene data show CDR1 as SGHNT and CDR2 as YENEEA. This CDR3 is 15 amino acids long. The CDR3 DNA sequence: TGTGCCAGCAGCTTAGATCCGGGACAGGGGCGCGAGCAGTACTTC. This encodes CASSLDPGQGREQYF.

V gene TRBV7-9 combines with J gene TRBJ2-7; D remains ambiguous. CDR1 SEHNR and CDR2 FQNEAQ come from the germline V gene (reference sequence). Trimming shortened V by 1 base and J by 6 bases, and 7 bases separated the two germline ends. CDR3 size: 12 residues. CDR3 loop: CASSLGRPEQYF. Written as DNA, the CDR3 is TGTGCCAGCAGCTTAGGTAGACCCGAGCAGTACTTC.

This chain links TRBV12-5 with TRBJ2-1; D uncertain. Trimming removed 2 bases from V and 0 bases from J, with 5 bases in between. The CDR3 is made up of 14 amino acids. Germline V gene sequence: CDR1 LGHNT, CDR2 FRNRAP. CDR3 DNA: TGTGCTAGTGGTTTGTCGATCTCCTACAATGAGCAGTTCTTC. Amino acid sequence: CASGLSISYNEQFF.

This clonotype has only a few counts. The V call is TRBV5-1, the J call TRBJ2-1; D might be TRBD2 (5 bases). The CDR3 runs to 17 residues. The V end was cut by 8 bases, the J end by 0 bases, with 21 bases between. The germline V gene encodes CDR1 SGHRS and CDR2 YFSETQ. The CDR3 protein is CASSVRRTESSYNEQFF. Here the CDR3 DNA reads TGCGCCAGTAGCGTTCGTAGGACGGAGAGCTCCTACAATGAGCAGTTCTTC.

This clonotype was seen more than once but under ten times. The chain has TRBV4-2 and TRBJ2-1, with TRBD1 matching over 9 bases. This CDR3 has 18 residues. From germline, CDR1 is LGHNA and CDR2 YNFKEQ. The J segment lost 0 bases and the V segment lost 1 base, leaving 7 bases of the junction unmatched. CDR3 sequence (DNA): TGTGCCAGCAGCCAAGCCCCCGGACAGGGGATCTCCTACAATGAGCAGTTCTTC. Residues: CASSQAPGQGISYNEQFF.

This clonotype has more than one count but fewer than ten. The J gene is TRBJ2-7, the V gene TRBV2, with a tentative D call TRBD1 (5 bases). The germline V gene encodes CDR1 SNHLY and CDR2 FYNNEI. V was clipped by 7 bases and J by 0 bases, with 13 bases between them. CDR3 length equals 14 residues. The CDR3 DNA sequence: TGTGCCAGCATTCGACAGTTAACCTCCTACGAGCAGTACTTC. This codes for CASIRQLTSYEQYF. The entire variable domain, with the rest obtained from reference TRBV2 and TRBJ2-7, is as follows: EPEVTQTPSHQVTQMGQEVILRCVPISNHLYFYWYRQILGQKVEFLVSFYNNEISEKSEIFDDQFSVERPDGSNFTLKIRSTKLEDSAMYFCASIRQLTSYEQYFGPGTRLTVT.

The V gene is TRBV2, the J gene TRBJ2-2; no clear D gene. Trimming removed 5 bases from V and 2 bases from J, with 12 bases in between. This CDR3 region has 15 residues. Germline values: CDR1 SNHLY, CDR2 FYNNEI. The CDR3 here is CASSRNADNTGELFF. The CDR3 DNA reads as TGTGCCAGCAGTAGGAACGCGGACAACACCGGGGAGCTGTTTTTT.

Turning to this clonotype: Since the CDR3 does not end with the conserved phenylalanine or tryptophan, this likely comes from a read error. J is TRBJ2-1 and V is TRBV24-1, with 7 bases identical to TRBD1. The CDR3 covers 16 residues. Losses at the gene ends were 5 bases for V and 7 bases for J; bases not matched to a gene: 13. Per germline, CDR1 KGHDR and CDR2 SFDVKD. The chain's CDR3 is CATSGTGPGSWNEQFC. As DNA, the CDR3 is TGTGCCACCAGTGGGACAGGCCCCGGAAGCTGGAATGAGCAGTTCTGC.

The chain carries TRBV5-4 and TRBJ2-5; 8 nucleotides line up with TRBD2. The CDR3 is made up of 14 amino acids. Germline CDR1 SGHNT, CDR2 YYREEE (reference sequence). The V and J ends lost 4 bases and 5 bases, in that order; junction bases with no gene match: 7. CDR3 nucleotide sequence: TGTGCCAGCAGCAGTCCGGCTAGCGGGGAGACCCAGTACTTC. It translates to CASSSPASGETQYF.

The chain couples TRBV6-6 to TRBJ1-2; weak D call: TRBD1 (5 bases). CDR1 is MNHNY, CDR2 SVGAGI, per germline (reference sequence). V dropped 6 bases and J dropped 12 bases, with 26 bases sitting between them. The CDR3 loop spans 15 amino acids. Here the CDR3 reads CASSHQEQGHVGHTF. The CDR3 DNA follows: TGTGCCAGCAGCCACCAGGAGCAGGGTCATGTTGGGCACACCTTC.

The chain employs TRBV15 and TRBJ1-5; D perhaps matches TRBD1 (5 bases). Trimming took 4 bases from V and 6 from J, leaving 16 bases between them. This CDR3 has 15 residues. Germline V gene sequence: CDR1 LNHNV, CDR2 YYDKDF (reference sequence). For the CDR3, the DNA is TGTGCCACCAGCAAAGCCAGGGTTTCAGGTCAGCCCCAGCATTTT. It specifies CATSKARVSGQPQHF.

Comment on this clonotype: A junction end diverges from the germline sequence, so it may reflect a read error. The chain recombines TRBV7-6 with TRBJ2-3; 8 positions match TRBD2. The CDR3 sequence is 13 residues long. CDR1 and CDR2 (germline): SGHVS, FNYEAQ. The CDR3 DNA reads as TGTGTCAGCAGCCTCGGGGGGGCAGATACGCAGTATTTT. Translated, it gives CVSSLGGADTQYF.